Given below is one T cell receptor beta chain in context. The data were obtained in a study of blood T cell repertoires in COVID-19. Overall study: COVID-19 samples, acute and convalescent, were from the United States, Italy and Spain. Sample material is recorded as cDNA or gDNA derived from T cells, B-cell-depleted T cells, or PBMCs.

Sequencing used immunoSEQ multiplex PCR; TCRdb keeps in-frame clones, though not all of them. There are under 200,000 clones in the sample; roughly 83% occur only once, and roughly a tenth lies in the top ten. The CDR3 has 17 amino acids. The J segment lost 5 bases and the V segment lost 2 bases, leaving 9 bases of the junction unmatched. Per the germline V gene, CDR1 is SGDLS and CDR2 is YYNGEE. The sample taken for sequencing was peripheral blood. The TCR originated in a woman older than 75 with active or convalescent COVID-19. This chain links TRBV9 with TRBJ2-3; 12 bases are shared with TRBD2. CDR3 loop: CASSVSPSGGAGDTQYF. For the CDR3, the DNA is TGTGCCAGCAGCGTTTCCCCTAGCGGGGGGGCCGGAGATACGCAGTATTTT.